This T cell receptor (beta chain) was captured by sequencing in a study of CD8 T cells in Susac syndrome (dated by TCRdb to the late 2010s). Study-wide context: Repertoire sequencing was used to test whether CD8+ T cell activation and differentiation in Susac syndrome was antigen driven. Clonality of the CD8+ T cell repertoire was compared between about a dozen healthy donors, approximately 14 Susac syndrome patients and fewer than 16 multiple sclerosis patients. What the research found in general, with its limitations: The number of individuals in the TCR sequencing and HLA analysis was recognized as being relatively small.

RNA was extracted using the RNeasy kit, and roughly 0.5 to 1 microgram was reverse transcribed with random hexamers. TCR beta CDR3 regions were amplified with the immunoSEQ multiplex PCR assay covering 54 Vbeta and 13 Jbeta segments. PCR amplification bias was corrected by using a synthetic template baseline for primer optimization and computational correction. As for the original processing: Reads were assigned to V, D and J genes according to IMGT and analyzed in immunoSEQ Analyzer, with only productive sequences retained. Clonality was calculated as one minus the Shannon entropy normalized by log2 of the number of productive unique sequences. For each patient and control, public and private clones were evaluated among the 100 most prevalent clones. A clone was defined as Susac-specific if it was absent from the healthy and MS cohorts, from 1052 published viral clones and from other ImmuneACCESS disease sequences. Starting from the raw public reads, TCRdb applied fastp trimming at Q25, assembled clones with MiXCR and retained in-frame beta chains. Under each unique CDR3 protein, matching rows form one entry showing the most common genes and DNA. The V and J calls shown here were made by TCRdb, not taken from the authors' results. This sample holds around 280,000 distinct CDR3 sequences; 70% to 90% were observed only once. The leading ten clones occupy around 0.11% of the sample.

High-throughput TCR beta sequencing profiled peripheral blood CD8+ and CD4+ T cells from healthy donors, Susac syndrome patients and multiple sclerosis patients. Treatment-naive patients with stable or active relapsing-remitting disease fulfilling revised McDonald criteria were used as multiple sclerosis controls. Bulk CD8+ and CD4+ T cells were purified magnetically by negative isolation, whereas CD8+ TEMRA cells were enriched by FACS. Blood was drawn into EDTA tubes, processed within 24 hours, and PBMCs were isolated by density gradient centrifugation. PBMCs intended for TCR sequencing were cryopreserved in liquid nitrogen and were subsequently thawed in a 37 degrees C water bath. A purity of at least 90% was achieved for sorted or isolated CD4+, CD8+ and CD8+ TEMRA cells. Counted from cysteine to phenylalanine, this CDR3 has 16 amino acids. Only the CDR3 DNA is retained, 48 bases long and in frame from the first base. V trim: 2 bases; J trim: 7 bases; unmatched bases: 8. The germline V gene provides CDR1 ENHRY and CDR2 SYGVKD.

In regard to this clonotype: Its specific antigen is unknown. The input lacks base qualities; no much larger clone sits a single base away.

The V and J genes are TRBV10-3 and TRBJ2-5, with TRBD2 matching 12 junction bases. This TCR was recovered from a human donor with multiple sclerosis. The material sequenced was CD8+ T cells from PBMCs. The DNA is as follows: TGTGCCATCAGTGAGACGTCTAGCGGGAGGGGAGTGACCCAGTACTTC. The encoded protein is CAISETSSGRGVTQYF.